These T cell receptor beta chains were read from a single sample in a study of CD8+ T cells in alopecia areata. TCRdb's copy holds only in-frame clones and misses some; the assay was immunoSEQ multiplex PCR. This table holds over 100,000 clones, roughly 55% found once. This specimen was CD8+ T cells sorted from blood, taken at week 24, from a patient treated with tofacitinib. The receptors derive from a human donor with alopecia areata. Each CDR3 is given with its conserved first and last residue. Clone size is not always given. Where it is, it says once, few, many or a class for expanded clones.

size,V,J,CDR3
-,TRBV27,TRBJ2-7,CASSPRTGGLFEQYF
-,TRBV19,TRBJ1-5,CASSPDYYSGQPQHF
few,TRBV5-6,TRBJ2-7,CASSWDRESYEQYF
-,TRBV6-5,TRBJ2-3,CAAQGGGTDTQYF
-,TRBV29-1,TRBJ2-1,CSVVERNNEQFF
few,TRBV7-9,TRBJ2-3,CASSMDSDTQYF
-,TRBV11-1,TRBJ2-7,CASSLTVSYEQYF
-,TRBV2,TRBJ1-1,CASSELRVANTEAFF
-,TRBV11-2,TRBJ1-1,CASSFAGTEAFF
-,TRBV7-9,TRBJ1-6,CASSPRGVGRNSPLHF
-,TRBV27,TRBJ1-3,CASRQGAGNTIYF
-,TRBV6-5,TRBJ1-2,CASSYSGTDYGYTF
-,TRBV19,TRBJ2-1,CASRQHNEQFF
-,TRBV12-5,TRBJ1-1,CASGLVGEPNTEAFF
few,TRBV7-9,TRBJ2-2,CASSSASGEQGELFF
-,TRBV6-5,TRBJ2-5,CASSLDGAQETQYF
-,TRBV19,TRBJ2-5,CASNSPQRGLKEETQYF
-,TRBV4-1,TRBJ2-5,CASRPTLGEETQYF
-,TRBV29-1,TRBJ1-2,CSVHQGLGGYTF
few,TRBV7-9,TRBJ2-3,CASSLSEPAQYF
once,TRBV6-5,TRBJ1-5,CASSLGGDNQPQHF
-,TRBV28,TRBJ2-7,CASSLVAESYEQYF
-,TRBV2,TRBJ2-7,CASSEVRTALHAYEQYF
few,TRBV7-8,TRBJ1-4,CASSLANGGREKLFF
few,TRBV9,TRBJ2-1,CASSVATALFNEQFF
-,TRBV29-1,TRBJ1-2,CSVRTFYGYTF
few,TRBV10-3,TRBJ2-2,CAITATEDNEIGELFF
-,TRBV14,TRBJ1-2,CASSQANLNYGYTF
-,TRBV4-2,TRBJ1-4,CASSQPSGGAAEKLFF
-,TRBV6-5,TRBJ2-5,CASSALAGGVETQYF
few,TRBV7-8,TRBJ2-3,CASSYGLAGGEDTQYF
-,TRBV27,TRBJ1-2,CASSPRELLYGYTF
-,TRBV5-6,TRBJ2-1,CASSLALTGHNEQFF
-,TRBV5-4,TRBJ1-2,CASRLKPGQSTNYGYTF
few,TRBV7-2,TRBJ1-2,CASSLAGEDGYTF
-,TRBV19,TRBJ2-2,CASSYTGELFF
-,TRBV6-5,TRBJ1-1,CASRNREFMNTEAFF
-,TRBV5-6,TRBJ2-7,CASSPTTGPSYEQYF
medium-sized,TRBV6-4,TRBJ2-2,CASSDTNTGELFF
medium-sized,TRBV5-1,TRBJ1-2,CASSLEGPPYGYTF
-,TRBV5-1,TRBJ2-7,CASSLSLTGGADEQYF
-,TRBV5-1,TRBJ2-1,CASKRQGGDEQFF